This record covers a single T cell receptor (beta chain). The data derive from a study of T cell changes during pregnancy in multiple sclerosis. TCRdb's copy holds only in-frame clones and misses some; the assay was immunoSEQ multiplex PCR. The table lists 60,000 or so clones, about 90% of them singletons. There are 14 residues in the CDR3. With V trimmed by 3 bases and J by 5 bases, 6 bases remained unmatched. Germline V gives CDR1 SGHNT, CDR2 YENEEA. The rearrangement joins TRBV11-3 to TRBJ1-1, with 7 bases identical to TRBD1. The sequenced sample was CD4+ T cells from peripheral blood mononuclear cells, obtained after pregnancy. This clonotype was obtained from a female donor in good health, enrolled as a control in a pregnancy study. The CDR3 region is CASSFRQGRTEAFF. The CDR3 coding sequence is TGTGCCAGCAGCTTCCGACAGGGTCGGACTGAAGCTTTCTTT.